Sequencing of this T cell receptor (beta chain) was carried out in a study of CD8 T cells in Susac syndrome. TEMRA cells were enriched by FACS, while CD8+ and CD4+ T cells were obtained through a negative isolation that was performed magnetically. General study findings and limits: Regarding the TCR sequencing and HLA analysis, the study admitted that a relatively small number of individuals were involved.

Concerning this clonotype itself: As yet, its antigen is unknown.

CDR1 and CDR2 from the germline V gene are SGHTA and FQGNSA. The CDR3 totals 15 residues. Losses at the gene ends were 4 bases for V and 6 bases for J; bases not matched to a gene: 11. About 0.5 to 1 ug RNA was reverse transcribed with random hexamers. The method of amplification for TCR beta CDR3 was immunoSEQ multiplex PCR, covering 54 Vbeta and 13 Jbeta. TCRdb redid the calling of the immunoSEQ multiplex PCR reads with MiXCR, one entry per CDR3 protein. This sample has roughly 140,000 distinct CDR3 sequences, with roughly 94% found just once. The TCR comes from a human donor with multiple sclerosis. Sequencing was carried out using CD8+ T cells from PBMCs. V gene TRBV7-2 combines with J gene TRBJ1-2; 7 bases fit TRBD1. For the CDR3, the DNA is TGTGCCAGCAGCTCCGGGACAGCGAAATACGATGGCTACACCTTC. Protein product: CASSSGTAKYDGYTF.